The rows below give T cell receptor beta chains drawn from one sample of a study of T cells in Graves' hyperthyroidism and ophthalmopathy. Each CDR3 protein gets one entry after TCRdb re-called the multiplex PCR reads with MiXCR. The repertoire includes around 490,000 distinct CDR3 sequences, 15% to 20% of them detected once, and approximately 48% sits in the top ten. Sequencing was done on a sample of blood. The receptor source for this set is a man aged 35-49 years with Graves' ophthalmopathy. Each CDR3 is given with its conserved first and last residue. Each record gives: D gene, J gene, clone size, V gene, CDR3 protein, CDR3 DNA. D genes are given only for firm matches. Rows give clone size only sometimes, using once, few, many, or a class for an expanded clone.

d_gene: .; j_gene: TRBJ1-6; abundance: .; v_gene: TRBV2; CDR3aa: CASSPTVPWDSPLHF; CDR3nt: TGTGCCAGCAGTCCTACGGTCCCCTGGGATTCACCCCTCCACTTT
d_gene: .; j_gene: TRBJ2-1; abundance: few; v_gene: TRBV7-8; CDR3aa: CASSISLAEQFF; CDR3nt: TGTGCCAGCAGCATTTCACTCGCTGAGCAGTTCTTC
d_gene: .; j_gene: TRBJ2-1; abundance: many; v_gene: TRBV20-1; CDR3aa: CSASVLARASGEQFF; CDR3nt: TGCAGTGCTAGTGTCCTAGCGAGGGCCAGTGGGGAGCAGTTCTTC
d_gene: .; j_gene: TRBJ2-1; abundance: .; v_gene: TRBV12-3/TRBV12-4; CDR3aa: CASSFGVNEQFF; CDR3nt: TGTGCCAGCAGTTTCGGGGTCAATGAGCAGTTCTTC
d_gene: TRBD2; j_gene: TRBJ2-5; abundance: many; v_gene: TRBV5-1; CDR3aa: CASSLGTRGQETQYF; CDR3nt: TGCGCCAGCAGCTTGGGGACTAGAGGCCAAGAGACCCAGTACTTC
d_gene: TRBD2; j_gene: TRBJ2-7; abundance: .; v_gene: TRBV15; CDR3aa: CATSRVGGTSGFNSYEQYF; CDR3nt: TGTGCCACCAGCAGAGTAGGCGGGACTAGCGGCTTTAACTCCTACGAGCAGTACTTC
d_gene: .; j_gene: TRBJ2-1; abundance: .; v_gene: TRBV7-9; CDR3aa: CASRPPSGGEQFF; CDR3nt: TGTGCCAGCAGGCCCCCAAGCGGCGGTGAGCAGTTCTTC
d_gene: .; j_gene: TRBJ1-1; abundance: few; v_gene: TRBV20-1; CDR3aa: CSARDWEGNTEAFF; CDR3nt: TGCAGTGCTAGAGATTGGGAGGGAAACACTGAAGCTTTCTTT
d_gene: .; j_gene: TRBJ2-2; abundance: .; v_gene: TRBV7-2; CDR3aa: CASSLSGGGTGELFF; CDR3nt: TGTGCCAGCAGCTTAAGTGGGGGCGGCACCGGGGAGCTGTTTTTT
d_gene: .; j_gene: TRBJ1-5; abundance: many; v_gene: TRBV28; CDR3aa: CASSYNQPQHF; CDR3nt: TGTGCCAGCAGTTACAATCAGCCCCAGCATTTT
d_gene: .; j_gene: TRBJ1-1; abundance: few; v_gene: TRBV4-1; CDR3aa: CASSQDWRAYTEAFF; CDR3nt: TGCGCCAGCAGCCAAGATTGGAGGGCGTACACTGAAGCTTTCTTT
d_gene: TRBD1; j_gene: TRBJ2-5; abundance: many; v_gene: TRBV9; CDR3aa: CASSVKGAGETQYF; CDR3nt: TGTGCCAGCAGCGTAAAGGGGGCGGGAGAGACCCAGTACTTC
d_gene: .; j_gene: TRBJ2-7; abundance: .; v_gene: TRBV20-1; CDR3aa: CSARGGMSYEQYF; CDR3nt: TGCAGTGCTAGAGGAGGGATGTCCTACGAGCAGTACTTC
d_gene: TRBD1; j_gene: TRBJ1-2; abundance: few; v_gene: TRBV7-3; CDR3aa: CASSSRQGEFGYTF; CDR3nt: TGTGCCAGCAGCTCCCGGCAGGGGGAATTTGGCTACACCTTC
d_gene: .; j_gene: TRBJ1-6; abundance: many; v_gene: TRBV12-3/TRBV12-4; CDR3aa: CASSLSFSYNSPLHF; CDR3nt: TGTGCCAGCAGTCTCTCATTCTCCTATAATTCACCCCTCCACTTT
d_gene: .; j_gene: TRBJ2-7; abundance: .; v_gene: TRBV6-2/TRBV6-3; CDR3aa: CASRTILYEQYF; CDR3nt: TGTGCCAGTAGGACTATCCTCTACGAGCAGTACTTC
d_gene: .; j_gene: TRBJ2-4; abundance: few; v_gene: TRBV2; CDR3aa: CASSQTALAKNIQYF; CDR3nt: TGTGCCAGCAGTCAAACGGCCCTAGCCAAAAACATTCAGTACTTC
d_gene: TRBD2; j_gene: TRBJ2-7; abundance: .; v_gene: TRBV5-6; CDR3aa: CASWGLAESYEQYF; CDR3nt: TGTGCCAGCTGGGGACTAGCGGAATCCTACGAGCAGTACTTC
d_gene: .; j_gene: TRBJ2-5; abundance: .; v_gene: TRBV6-5; CDR3aa: CASSYSGTRAQETQYF; CDR3nt: TGTGCCAGCAGTTACTCCGGGACGCGAGCACAAGAGACCCAGTACTTC
d_gene: TRBD2; j_gene: TRBJ2-2; abundance: .; v_gene: TRBV10-3; CDR3aa: CAALDRSGGNTGELFF; CDR3nt: TGTGCCGCCCTAGACCGTAGCGGGGGAAACACCGGGGAGCTGTTTTTT
d_gene: .; j_gene: TRBJ2-2; abundance: .; v_gene: TRBV5-1; CDR3aa: CASVKETYTGELFF; CDR3nt: TGCGCCAGCGTGAAAGAGACCTACACCGGGGAGCTGTTTTTT
d_gene: .; j_gene: TRBJ2-1; abundance: .; v_gene: TRBV5-4; CDR3aa: CASTYGGGSYNEQFF; CDR3nt: TGTGCCAGCACCTACGGAGGGGGCTCCTACAATGAGCAGTTCTTC
d_gene: TRBD2; j_gene: TRBJ2-2; abundance: .; v_gene: TRBV6-1; CDR3aa: CASKSGGGHQGELFF; CDR3nt: TGTGCCAGCAAGAGCGGCGGGGGGCATCAAGGGGAGCTGTTTTTT
d_gene: TRBD1; j_gene: TRBJ2-1; abundance: few; v_gene: TRBV5-1; CDR3aa: CASRPRQGNYNEQFF; CDR3nt: TGCGCCAGCAGACCCAGACAGGGCAATTACAATGAGCAGTTCTTC
d_gene: .; j_gene: TRBJ1-6; abundance: .; v_gene: TRBV6-1; CDR3aa: CASSNTNSPLHF; CDR3nt: TGTGCCAGCAGCAACACTAATTCACCCCTCCACTTT
d_gene: TRBD2; j_gene: TRBJ2-3; abundance: .; v_gene: TRBV27; CDR3aa: CASSWTSVPPDTQYF; CDR3nt: TGTGCCAGCAGTTGGACTAGTGTCCCCCCAGATACGCAGTATTTT
d_gene: .; j_gene: TRBJ2-3; abundance: few; v_gene: TRBV20-1; CDR3aa: CSAALSMGKDTQYF; CDR3nt: TGCAGTGCTGCCCTTAGTATGGGTAAAGATACGCAGTATTTT
d_gene: .; j_gene: TRBJ2-3; abundance: .; v_gene: TRBV5-5; CDR3aa: CASSGRVTTRDTQYF; CDR3nt: TGTGCCAGCAGCGGGCGAGTGACGACTAGGGATACGCAGTATTTT
d_gene: .; j_gene: TRBJ2-7; abundance: few; v_gene: TRBV20-1; CDR3aa: CSANPRQATYEQYF; CDR3nt: TGCAGTGCTAATCCCAGACAGGCCACCTACGAGCAGTACTTC
d_gene: TRBD2; j_gene: TRBJ2-1; abundance: many; v_gene: TRBV28; CDR3aa: CASSFPPSAGGQFF; CDR3nt: TGTGCCAGCAGTTTTCCACCCTCCGCGGGGGGCCAGTTCTTC
d_gene: .; j_gene: TRBJ2-1; abundance: .; v_gene: TRBV6-6; CDR3aa: CASSYFPEVKGYNEQFF; CDR3nt: TGTGCCAGCAGTTACTTCCCGGAGGTCAAGGGCTACAATGAGCAGTTCTTC
d_gene: .; j_gene: TRBJ1-5; abundance: .; v_gene: TRBV7-9; CDR3aa: CASSLAAGVGNQPQHF; CDR3nt: TGTGCCAGCAGCTTAGCAGCGGGGGTTGGCAATCAGCCCCAGCATTTT
d_gene: .; j_gene: TRBJ2-5; abundance: .; v_gene: TRBV10-3; CDR3aa: CAISEGAGLGTQYF; CDR3nt: TGTGCCATCAGTGAAGGCGCAGGGCTAGGGACCCAGTACTTC
d_gene: .; j_gene: TRBJ1-4; abundance: many; v_gene: TRBV28; CDR3aa: CASSVLREEGEKLFF; CDR3nt: TGTGCCAGCAGTGTCCTAAGGGAGGAGGGAGAAAAACTGTTTTTT
d_gene: .; j_gene: TRBJ1-3; abundance: .; v_gene: TRBV12-3/TRBV12-4; CDR3aa: CASRWDSTGNTIYF; CDR3nt: TGTGCCAGCAGGTGGGATTCCACTGGAAACACCATATATTTT
d_gene: .; j_gene: TRBJ2-2; abundance: .; v_gene: TRBV30; CDR3aa: CAWTGTLTGELFF; CDR3nt: TGTGCCTGGACGGGGACACTCACCGGGGAGCTGTTTTTT
d_gene: TRBD1; j_gene: TRBJ1-1; abundance: few; v_gene: TRBV7-9; CDR3aa: CASGRLQGAGKNTEAFF; CDR3nt: TGTGCCAGCGGCAGACTCCAGGGGGCCGGGAAGAACACTGAAGCTTTCTTT
d_gene: .; j_gene: TRBJ2-3; abundance: .; v_gene: TRBV30; CDR3aa: CACGGSSTDTQYF; CDR3nt: TGTGCCTGTGGGGGGTCGAGCACAGATACGCAGTATTTT
d_gene: TRBD2; j_gene: TRBJ2-1; abundance: many; v_gene: TRBV3-1; CDR3aa: CASHSTGTSPNEQFF; CDR3nt: TGTGCCAGCCATTCAACCGGGACTAGCCCAAATGAGCAGTTCTTC
d_gene: .; j_gene: TRBJ2-1; abundance: many; v_gene: TRBV5-1; CDR3aa: CASSWANNEQFF; CDR3nt: TGCGCCAGCAGCTGGGCTAACAATGAGCAGTTCTTC
d_gene: .; j_gene: TRBJ2-5; abundance: .; v_gene: TRBV20-1; CDR3aa: CSARRRLEETQYF; CDR3nt: TGCAGTGCTAGAAGGAGACTGGAAGAGACCCAGTACTTC
d_gene: TRBD1; j_gene: TRBJ2-7; abundance: .; v_gene: TRBV19; CDR3aa: CASSADRGVNEQYF; CDR3nt: TGTGCCAGTAGTGCGGACAGGGGGGTCAACGAGCAGTACTTC